Below are 24 T cell receptor beta chains sequenced from a single sample in a study of cytomegalovirus exposure and HLA in healthy donors. Researchers ran the PCR with 60 Vbeta and 13 Jbeta primers. The protocol was immunoSEQ multiplex PCR, while the TCRdb copy is restricted to in-frame clones and leaves out a portion. This sample yields over 100,000 clones, of which 73% are seen a single time; around 8.1% belongs to the top ten. Material for sequencing was PBMCs. These TCRs come from a man aged 40-50 years in good health and CMV-seronegative.

This chain uses TRBV7-9 with TRBJ2-7; the D gene is possibly TRBD1 (6 bases). This CDR3 region has 17 residues. Germline loops: CDR1 SEHNR, CDR2 FQNEAQ (reference sequence). Trimming pared 4 bases from V and 0 bases from J, leaving 19 bases between. The CDR3 DNA follows: TGTGCCAGCAGCTGGGACAAACAGGGTCGCAGCTCCTACGAGCAGTACTTC. Its protein is CASSWDKQGRSSYEQYF.

This clone was counted between two and nine times. V and J are TRBV5-1 and TRBJ1-1, with 7 bases identical to TRBD1. With 4 bases clipped from V and 4 bases from J, the junction kept 7 bases outside the gene matches. This CDR3 has 14 amino acids. From germline, CDR1 is SGHRS and CDR2 YFSETQ. This CDR3 is CASSPQGLGTEAFF. In DNA, the CDR3 is TGCGCCAGCAGCCCACAGGGGTTGGGCACTGAAGCTTTCTTT.

Only a few counts were recorded for this clone. CDR3 DNA: TGTGCCACCAGCAGAGAAGGTGGGGGCGGCGAGCAGTACTTC. Amino acid sequence: CATSREGGGGEQYF. V and J are TRBV15 and TRBJ2-7, with a weak D call TRBD1 (6 bases). The CDR3 extends over 14 amino acids. Germline V gene lookup returns CDR1 LNHNV and CDR2 YYDKDF (reference sequence). V lost 0 bases and J lost 6, with 12 bases in between.

The V gene is TRBV6-5, the J gene TRBJ2-7; D unresolved. This CDR3 is built from 13 residues. The germline V and J ends were trimmed by 2 bases and 5 bases, with 10 bases remaining between them. Germline V CDR1 and CDR2: MNHEY, SVGAGI. This chain's CDR3 is CASSYGSQDEQYF. The CDR3 DNA reads as TGTGCCAGCAGTTACGGCAGTCAGGACGAGCAGTACTTC.

CDR3 in amino acids: CASSGGTSGGFIAGELFF. CDR3 in DNA: TGTGCCAGCAGCGGAGGGACTAGCGGGGGGTTTATCGCCGGGGAGCTGTTTTTT. The chain recombines TRBV9 with TRBJ2-2; 15 bases agree with TRBD2. V shed 3 bases and J 6 bases; nucleotides not matched to a gene: 9. CDR1 is SGDLS, CDR2 YYNGEE, per germline. The CDR3 has 18 amino acids. Full variable domain (rest looked up from reference TRBV9 and TRBJ2-2): DSGVTQTPKHLITATGQRVTLRCSPRSGDLSVYWYQQSLDQGLQFLIQYYNGEERAKGNILERFSAQQFPDLHSELNLSSLELGDSALYFCASSGGTSGGFIAGELFFGEGSRLTVL.

The chain couples TRBV30 to TRBJ2-4, with D tentatively TRBD1 (6 bases). The V and J ends lost 2 bases and 1 base respectively, with 21 bases between them. Germline V gives CDR1 GTSNPN, CDR2 SVGIG (reference sequence). The CDR3 is 18 residues long. The CDR3, as DNA: TGTGCCTGGAGTTTATCCATTCGGTGGGGGCCTGCCAAAAACATTCAGTACTTC. Protein: CAWSLSIRWGPAKNIQYF.

The chain employs TRBV5-1 and TRBJ2-7; the D gene is possibly TRBD1 (5 bases). Trimming took off 4 bases at V and 5 bases at J, with 16 bases between the two ends. Germline CDR1 and CDR2: SGHRS and YFSETQ. This CDR3 contains 14 residues. The CDR3 nucleotides are TGCGCCAGCAGCCCCTTATCAGGGTTCAACGAGCAGTACTTC. Amino acid sequence: CASSPLSGFNEQYF.

The table lists this clone with a count of one. V gene TRBV4-3 combines with J gene TRBJ1-5; possibly TRBD1 for D (5 bases). V was trimmed by 0 bases and J by 5 bases, leaving 14 bases between them. CDR3 length: 16 residues. CDR1 LGHNA and CDR2 YSLEER come from the germline V gene. The chain's CDR3 is CASSQDGGTGDQPQHF. CDR3 sequence (DNA): TGCGCCAGCAGCCAAGACGGGGGGACCGGCGATCAGCCCCAGCATTTT.

The gene calls are TRBV27 and TRBJ1-5; 9 nucleotides agree with TRBD1. CDR3 length equals 15 residues. V gave up 5 bases and J gave up 5 bases; unmatched junction bases: 7. Per the germline V gene, CDR1 is MNHEY and CDR2 is SMNVEV (reference sequence). This CDR3 is CASSPGDREYQPQHF. The CDR3 coding sequence is TGTGCCAGCAGTCCGGGGGACAGGGAATATCAGCCCCAGCATTTT.

The rearrangement links TRBV7-9 to TRBJ1-5, with D maybe TRBD1 (6 bases). The germline CDR1 and CDR2 sequences are SEHNR and FQNEAQ (reference sequence). The CDR3 has 16 residues. V shed 1 base and J shed 1 base, with 11 bases lying between them. CDR3 loop: CASSLGGLGSNQPQHF. The CDR3 bases are TGTGCCAGCAGCTTAGGGGGGCTTGGCAGCAATCAGCCCCAGCATTTT.

This chain joins TRBV6-5 and TRBJ1-6; perhaps TRBD1 as D (6 bases). Germline V CDR1 and CDR2: MNHEY, SVGAGI. CDR3 size: 14 residues. V was clipped by 1 base and J by 5 bases, with 6 bases between them. Here the CDR3 DNA reads TGTGCCAGCAGTTACTACAGGGATAATTCACCCCTCCACTTT. It encodes CASSYYRDNSPLHF.

The genes are TRBV27 and TRBJ2-7, with D perhaps matching TRBD1 (5 bases). Germline V gives CDR1 MNHEY, CDR2 SMNVEV (reference sequence). This CDR3 has 15 residues. V was pared by 5 bases and J by 3 bases, with 17 bases between. The CDR3 region is CASSPFGPTGYEQYF. CDR3 nucleotide sequence: TGTGCCAGCAGTCCCTTCGGGCCTACAGGCTACGAGCAGTACTTC.

The table lists this clone with a few counts. The chain recombines TRBV7-9 with TRBJ2-1; D call uncertain. Germline V gives CDR1 SEHNR, CDR2 FQNEAQ (reference sequence). There are 14 residues in the CDR3. V shed 5 bases and J shed 9 bases, with 17 bases lying between them. CDR3 coding DNA: TGTGCCAGCAGCCCGGAGAACCATCCGACTGAGCAGTTCTTC. Translation: CASSPENHPTEQFF.

The chain is built from TRBV10-3 and TRBJ1-4; D uncertain. Between the trimmed V and J ends, which lost 0 bases and 8 bases, there was a span of 13 bases. Germline V gives CDR1 ENHRY, CDR2 SYGVKD. The CDR3 totals 15 residues. CDR3 sequence (DNA): TGTGCCATCAGTGAGTCGGGCGATGGAGGGGAAAAACTGTTTTTT. This encodes CAISESGDGGEKLFF.

This chain connects TRBV9 to TRBJ1-6; D not certain. In germline, CDR1 is SGDLS, CDR2 YYNGEE. V was trimmed by 0 bases and J by 4 bases, leaving 5 bases between them. This CDR3 has 14 amino acids. The CDR3, as DNA: TGTGCCAGCAGCGTAGGGCCGTATAATTCACCCCTCCACTTT. This encodes CASSVGPYNSPLHF.

The V call is TRBV7-6, the J call TRBJ2-5, with TRBD2 as a possible D gene (5 bases). The CDR3 runs to 16 residues. The V gene's germline CDR1 is SGHVS and CDR2 FNYEAQ. The germline V and J ends were trimmed by 4 bases and 2 bases, with 17 bases remaining between them. CDR3 residues: CASSSIWWETQETQYF. Here the CDR3 DNA reads TGTGCCAGCAGCTCGATCTGGTGGGAGACACAAGAGACCCAGTACTTC.

The chain joins TRBV7-9 to TRBJ2-6; TRBD2 agrees at 8 bases. The CDR3 length is 15 residues. Germline loops: CDR1 SEHNR, CDR2 FQNEAQ (reference sequence). V was clipped by 6 bases and J by 2 bases; unmatched bases: 3. The CDR3 sequence: CASSTGGAGANVLTF. CDR3 sequence (DNA): TGTGCCAGCAGTACCGGGGGGGCTGGGGCCAACGTCCTGACTTTC.

J is TRBJ1-1 and V is TRBV4-3, with 7 bases lining up with TRBD1. This CDR3 region has 14 residues. The V gene's germline CDR1 is LGHNA and CDR2 YSLEER. V lost 4 bases and J lost 5; bases outside the gene matches: 7. As DNA, the CDR3 is TGCGCCAGCAGCCTAAACAGGGGAGGTACTGAAGCTTTCTTT. Translation: CASSLNRGGTEAFF.

The chain couples TRBV2 to TRBJ1-5; 8 bases align to TRBD1. The CDR3 is 17 amino acids. After removal of 3 bases from V and 7 bases from J, the junction contained 14 bases not matched to a gene. Germline CDR1 is SNHLY and CDR2 is FYNNEI. CDR3 sequence (DNA): TGTGCCAGCAGTGATTTAAGGGGCCAGGGGGCGGCGCAGCCCCAGCATTTT. This encodes CASSDLRGQGAAQPQHF.

The V gene is TRBV19, the J gene TRBJ2-2; the match to TRBD2 covers 9 bases. This CDR3 comprises 18 residues. V dropped 3 bases and J dropped 5; count of bases not matched to a gene: 13. Germline CDR1 reads LNHDA; CDR2 reads SQIVND (reference sequence). The CDR3, as DNA: TGTGCCAGTAGTATCGGGCGAGCGGGGGGTCGGAGGACCGGGGAGCTGTTTTTT. This encodes CASSIGRAGGRRTGELFF. Combining the CDR3 with reference TRBV19 and TRBJ2-2 gives the whole variable domain DGGITQSPKYLFRKEGQNVTLSCEQNLNHDAMYWYRQDPGQGLRLIYYSQIVNDFQKGDIAEGYSVSREKKESFPLTVTSAQKNPTAFYLCASSIGRAGGRRTGELFFGEGSRLTVL.

This chain uses TRBV2 with TRBJ2-7, with TRBD1 as a possible D gene (6 bases). Trimming pared 6 bases from V and 0 bases from J, leaving 9 bases between. The CDR3 totals 13 residues. Germline lookup yields CDR1 SNHLY and CDR2 FYNNEI. This chain's CDR3 is CASRQDSSYEQYF. In nucleotides, the CDR3 is TGTGCCAGCAGGCAGGACAGCTCCTACGAGCAGTACTTC.

The genes are TRBV7-2 and TRBJ2-5, with 7 bases fitting TRBD2. This CDR3 spans 13 amino acids. CDR1 is SGHTA and CDR2 is FQGNSA in the germline V gene. J was trimmed by 5 bases and V by 4 bases; bases with no gene match: 4. CDR3 loop: CASSSPRGETQYF. The CDR3 DNA reads TGTGCCAGCAGCTCCCCGCGGGGGGAGACCCAGTACTTC.

The J gene is TRBJ1-6, the V gene TRBV7-6; D is unresolved. Trimming took off 3 bases at V and 7 bases at J, with 10 bases between the two ends. Germline loops: CDR1 SGHVS, CDR2 FNYEAQ. This CDR3 has 14 residues. CDR3 sequence reads: CASSLGEPNSPLHF. CDR3 DNA: TGTGCCAGCAGCTTGGGAGAGCCCAATTCACCCCTCCACTTT.

The chain recombines TRBV7-9 with TRBJ1-2; possible D gene TRBD1, 6 bases. Trimming shortened V by 2 bases and J by 2 bases, and 18 bases separated the two germline ends. Germline-derived CDR1 and CDR2 are SEHNR and FQNEAQ (reference sequence). This CDR3 has 17 residues. This CDR3 is CASSLYDGSDRNYGYTF. CDR3 DNA sequence: TGTGCCAGCAGCTTATATGATGGGTCGGACAGAAACTATGGCTACACCTTC.